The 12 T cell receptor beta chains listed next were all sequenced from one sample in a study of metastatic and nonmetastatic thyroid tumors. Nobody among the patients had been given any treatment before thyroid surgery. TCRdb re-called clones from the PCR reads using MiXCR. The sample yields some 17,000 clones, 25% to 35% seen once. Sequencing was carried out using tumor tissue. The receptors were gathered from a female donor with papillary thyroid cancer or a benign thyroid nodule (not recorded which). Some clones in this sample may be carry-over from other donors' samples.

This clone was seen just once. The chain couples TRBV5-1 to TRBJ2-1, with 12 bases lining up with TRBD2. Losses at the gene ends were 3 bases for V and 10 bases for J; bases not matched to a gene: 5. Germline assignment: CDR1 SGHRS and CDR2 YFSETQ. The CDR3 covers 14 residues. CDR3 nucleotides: TGCGCCAGCAGCTGGACTAGCGGGGTTGGGGAGCAGTTCTTC. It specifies CASSWTSGVGEQFF.

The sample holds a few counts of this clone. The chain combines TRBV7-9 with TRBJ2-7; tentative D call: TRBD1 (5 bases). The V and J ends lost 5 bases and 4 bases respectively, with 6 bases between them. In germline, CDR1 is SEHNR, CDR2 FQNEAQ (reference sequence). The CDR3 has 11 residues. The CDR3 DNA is TGTGCCAGCAGCCCAGGGTACGAGCAGTACTTC. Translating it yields CASSPGYEQYF.

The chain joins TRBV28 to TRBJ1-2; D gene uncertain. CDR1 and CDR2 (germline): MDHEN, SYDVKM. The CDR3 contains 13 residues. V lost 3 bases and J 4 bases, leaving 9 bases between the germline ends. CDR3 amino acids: CASSFLGSYGYTF. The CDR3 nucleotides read TGTGCCAGCAGTTTTTTAGGATCCTATGGCTACACCTTC.

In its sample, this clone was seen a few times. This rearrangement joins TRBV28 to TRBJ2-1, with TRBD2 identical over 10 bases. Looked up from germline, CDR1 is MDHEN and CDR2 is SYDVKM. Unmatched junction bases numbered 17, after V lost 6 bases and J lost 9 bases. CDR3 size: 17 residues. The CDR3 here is CASSYNPGASGSSEQFF. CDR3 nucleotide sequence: TGTGCCAGCAGCTACAACCCTGGGGCTAGCGGGAGCAGTGAGCAGTTCTTC.

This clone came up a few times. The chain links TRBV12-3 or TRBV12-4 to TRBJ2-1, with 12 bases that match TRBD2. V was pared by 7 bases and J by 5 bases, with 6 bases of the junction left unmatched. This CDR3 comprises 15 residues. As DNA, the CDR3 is TGTGCCAGCATCCCTCTAGCGGGGGGGCACAATGAGCAGTTCTTC. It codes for CASIPLAGGHNEQFF.

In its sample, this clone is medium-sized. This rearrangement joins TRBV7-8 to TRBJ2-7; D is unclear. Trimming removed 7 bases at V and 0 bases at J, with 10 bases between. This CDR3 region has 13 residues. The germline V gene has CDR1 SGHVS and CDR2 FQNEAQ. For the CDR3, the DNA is TGTGCCAGCACCGACGCCTCCTCCTACGAGCAGTACTTC. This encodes CASTDASSYEQYF.

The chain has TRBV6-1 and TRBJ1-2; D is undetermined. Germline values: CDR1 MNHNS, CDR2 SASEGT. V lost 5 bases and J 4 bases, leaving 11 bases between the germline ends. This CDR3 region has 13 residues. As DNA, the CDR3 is TGTGCCAGCAGTTTGGACGGCCTCTATGGCTACACCTTC. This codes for CASSLDGLYGYTF.

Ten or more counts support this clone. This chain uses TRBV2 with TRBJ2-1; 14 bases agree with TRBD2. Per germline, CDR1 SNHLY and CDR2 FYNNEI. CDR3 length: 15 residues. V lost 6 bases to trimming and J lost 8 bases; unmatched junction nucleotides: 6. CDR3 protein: CASSGGTSGSHEQFF. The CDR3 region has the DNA TGTGCCAGCAGCGGCGGGACTAGCGGGAGTCATGAGCAGTTCTTC.

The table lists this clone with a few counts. DNA of the CDR3: TGTGCCAGCAGTTTAGATACCAATGAGCAGTTCTTC. Protein product: CASSLDTNEQFF. V usage is TRBV12-3 or TRBV12-4 and J usage is TRBJ2-1, with D unclear. This CDR3 comprises 12 residues. Trimming removed 1 base from V and 6 bases from J, with 4 bases in between.

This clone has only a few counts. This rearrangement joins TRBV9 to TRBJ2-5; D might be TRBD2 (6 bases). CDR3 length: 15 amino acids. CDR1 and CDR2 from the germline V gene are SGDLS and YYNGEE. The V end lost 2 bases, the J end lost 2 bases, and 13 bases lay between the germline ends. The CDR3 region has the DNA TGTGCCAGCAGCGTCGGGGGTGGAATTCAAGAGACCCAGTACTTC. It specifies CASSVGGGIQETQYF.

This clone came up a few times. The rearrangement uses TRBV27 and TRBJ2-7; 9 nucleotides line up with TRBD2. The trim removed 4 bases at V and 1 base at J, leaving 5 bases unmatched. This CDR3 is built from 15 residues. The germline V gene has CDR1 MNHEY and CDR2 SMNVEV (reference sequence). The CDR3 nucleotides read TGTGCCAGCAGTTCCCTAGCGGGGAAATCCTACGAGCAGTACTTC. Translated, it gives CASSSLAGKSYEQYF.

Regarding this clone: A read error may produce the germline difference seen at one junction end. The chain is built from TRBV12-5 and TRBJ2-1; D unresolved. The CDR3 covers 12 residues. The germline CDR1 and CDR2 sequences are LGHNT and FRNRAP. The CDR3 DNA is TGTGATAGTGGTCCACCGAGACTTGCGCTCTTCTTC. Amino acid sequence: CDSGPPRLALFF.